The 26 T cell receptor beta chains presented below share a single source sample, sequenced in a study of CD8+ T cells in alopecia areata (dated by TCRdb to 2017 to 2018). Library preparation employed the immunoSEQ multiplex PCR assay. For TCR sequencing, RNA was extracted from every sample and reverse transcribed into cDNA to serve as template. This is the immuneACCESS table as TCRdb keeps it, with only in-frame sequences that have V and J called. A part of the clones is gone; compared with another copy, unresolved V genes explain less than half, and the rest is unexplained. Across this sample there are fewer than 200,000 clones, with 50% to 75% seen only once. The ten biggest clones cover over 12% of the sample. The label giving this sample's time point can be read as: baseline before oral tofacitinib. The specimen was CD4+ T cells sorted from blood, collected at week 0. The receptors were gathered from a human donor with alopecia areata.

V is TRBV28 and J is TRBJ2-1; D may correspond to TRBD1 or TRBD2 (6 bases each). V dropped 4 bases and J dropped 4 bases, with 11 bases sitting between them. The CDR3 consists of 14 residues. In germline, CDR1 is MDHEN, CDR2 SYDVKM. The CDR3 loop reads CASSWLGGYNEQFF. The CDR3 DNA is TGTGCCAGCAGTTGGTTAGGGGGGTACAATGAGCAGTTCTTC.

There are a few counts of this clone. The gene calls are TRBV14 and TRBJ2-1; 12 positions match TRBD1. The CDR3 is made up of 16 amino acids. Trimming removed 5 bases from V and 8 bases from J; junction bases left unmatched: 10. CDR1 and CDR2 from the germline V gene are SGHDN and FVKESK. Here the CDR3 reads CASSETPGQGADEQFF. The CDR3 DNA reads TGTGCCAGCAGCGAAACGCCGGGACAGGGGGCCGATGAGCAGTTCTTC.

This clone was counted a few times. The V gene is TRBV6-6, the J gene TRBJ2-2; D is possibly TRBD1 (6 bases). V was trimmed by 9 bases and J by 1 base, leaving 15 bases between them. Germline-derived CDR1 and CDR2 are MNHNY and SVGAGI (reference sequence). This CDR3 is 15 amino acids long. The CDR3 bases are TGTGCCAGTAGCAGGGGCGGCAAGAACACCGGGGAGCTGTTTTTT. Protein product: CASSRGGKNTGELFF.

CDR3 coding DNA: TGTGCCAGCAGGGACTCAGGGGGTCAAGGCTACACCTTC. It specifies CASRDSGGQGYTF. The chain joins TRBV2 to TRBJ1-2; 7 bases agree with TRBD1. The V and J ends lost 6 bases and 8 bases, in that order; junction bases with no gene match: 9. This CDR3 region has 13 residues. Germline V gene data show CDR1 as SNHLY and CDR2 as FYNNEI.

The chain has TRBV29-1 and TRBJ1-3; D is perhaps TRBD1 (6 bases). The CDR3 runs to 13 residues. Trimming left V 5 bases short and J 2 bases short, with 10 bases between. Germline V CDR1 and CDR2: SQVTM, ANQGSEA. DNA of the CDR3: TGCAGCGTTTCGGGGGCCGCTGGAAACACCATATATTTT. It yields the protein CSVSGAAGNTIYF. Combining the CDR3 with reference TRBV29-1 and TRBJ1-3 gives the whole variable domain SAVISQKPSRDICQRGTSLTIQCQVDSQVTMMFWYRQQPGQSLTLIATANQGSEATYESGFVIDKFPISRPNLTFSTLTVSNMSPEDSSIYLCSVSGAAGNTIYFGEGSWLTVV.

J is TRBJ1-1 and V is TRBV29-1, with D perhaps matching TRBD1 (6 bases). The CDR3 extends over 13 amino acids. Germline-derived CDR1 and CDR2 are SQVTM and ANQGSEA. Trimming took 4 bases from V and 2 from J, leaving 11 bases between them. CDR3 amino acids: CSVGYRVNTEAFF. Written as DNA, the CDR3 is TGCAGCGTTGGTTACAGGGTAAACACTGAAGCTTTCTTT. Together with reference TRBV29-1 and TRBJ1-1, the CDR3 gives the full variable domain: SAVISQKPSRDICQRGTSLTIQCQVDSQVTMMFWYRQQPGQSLTLIATANQGSEATYESGFVIDKFPISRPNLTFSTLTVSNMSPEDSSIYLCSVGYRVNTEAFFGQGTRLTVV.

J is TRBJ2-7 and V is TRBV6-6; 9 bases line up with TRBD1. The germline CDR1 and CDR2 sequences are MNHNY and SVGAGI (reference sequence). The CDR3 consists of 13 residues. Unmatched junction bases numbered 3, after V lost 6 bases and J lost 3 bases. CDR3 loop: CASSRTGDYEQYF. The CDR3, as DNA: TGTGCCAGCAGCCGGACAGGGGACTACGAGCAGTACTTC.

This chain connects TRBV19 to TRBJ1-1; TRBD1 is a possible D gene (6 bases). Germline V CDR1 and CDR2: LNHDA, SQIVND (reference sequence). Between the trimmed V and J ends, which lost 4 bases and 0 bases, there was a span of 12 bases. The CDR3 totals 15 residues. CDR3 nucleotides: TGTGCCAGTAGTAAGTCGACAGGAATGAACACTGAAGCTTTCTTT. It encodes CASSKSTGMNTEAFF.

The CDR3 sequence is CASLLGQYF. CDR3 coding DNA: TGTGCCAGCCTCCTCGGGCAGTACTTC. This rearrangement joins TRBV21-1 to TRBJ2-7; the D call TRBD2 from the table was never checked on the DNA. TRBV21-1 is shown as a pseudogene. CDR3 length equals 9 residues.

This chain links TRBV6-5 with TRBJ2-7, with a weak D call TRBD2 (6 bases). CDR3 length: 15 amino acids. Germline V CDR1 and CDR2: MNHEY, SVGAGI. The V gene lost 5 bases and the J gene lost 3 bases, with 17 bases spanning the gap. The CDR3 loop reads CASSVNRERDYEQYF. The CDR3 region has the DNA TGTGCCAGCAGTGTGAACCGGGAGAGAGACTACGAGCAGTACTTC.

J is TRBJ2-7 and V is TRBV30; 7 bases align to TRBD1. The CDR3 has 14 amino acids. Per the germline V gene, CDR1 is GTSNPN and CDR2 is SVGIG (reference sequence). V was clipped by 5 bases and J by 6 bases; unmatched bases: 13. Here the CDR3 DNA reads TGTGCCTGGGACCGGGACAGAGGATTTGGCGAGCAGTACTTC. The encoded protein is CAWDRDRGFGEQYF. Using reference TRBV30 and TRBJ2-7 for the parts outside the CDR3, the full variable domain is SQTIHQWPATLVQPVGSPLSLECTVEGTSNPNLYWYRQAAGRGLQLLFYSVGIGQISSEVPQNLSASRPQDRQFILSSKKLLLSDSGFYLCAWDRDRGFGEQYFGPGTRLTVT.

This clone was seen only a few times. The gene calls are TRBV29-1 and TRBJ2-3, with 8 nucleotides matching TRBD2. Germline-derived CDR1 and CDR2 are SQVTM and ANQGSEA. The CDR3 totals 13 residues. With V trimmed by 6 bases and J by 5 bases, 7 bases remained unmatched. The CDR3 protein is CSVGGGSGDTQYF. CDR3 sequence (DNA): TGCAGCGTAGGCGGGGGGTCAGGAGATACGCAGTATTTT.

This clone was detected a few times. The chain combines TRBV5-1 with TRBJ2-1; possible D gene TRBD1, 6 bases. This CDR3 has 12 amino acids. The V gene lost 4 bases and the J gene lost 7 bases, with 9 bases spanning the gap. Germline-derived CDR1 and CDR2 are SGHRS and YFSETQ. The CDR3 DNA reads TGCGCCAGCAGCCGCGACAGGAATGAGCAGTTCTTC. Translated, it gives CASSRDRNEQFF.

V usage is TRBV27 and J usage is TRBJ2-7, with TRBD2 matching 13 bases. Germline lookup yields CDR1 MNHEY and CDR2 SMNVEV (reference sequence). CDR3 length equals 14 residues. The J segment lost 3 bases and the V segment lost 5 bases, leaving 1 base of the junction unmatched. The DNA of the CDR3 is TGTGCCAGCAGTCGACTAGCGGGGGGCTACGAGCAGTACTTC. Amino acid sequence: CASSRLAGGYEQYF.

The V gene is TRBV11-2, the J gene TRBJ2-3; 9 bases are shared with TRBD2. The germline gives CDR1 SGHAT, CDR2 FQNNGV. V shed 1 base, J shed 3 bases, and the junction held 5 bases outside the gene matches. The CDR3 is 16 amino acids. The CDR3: CASSLGAGLATDTQYF. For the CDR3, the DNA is TGTGCCAGCAGCTTAGGAGCGGGACTAGCAACAGATACGCAGTATTTT.

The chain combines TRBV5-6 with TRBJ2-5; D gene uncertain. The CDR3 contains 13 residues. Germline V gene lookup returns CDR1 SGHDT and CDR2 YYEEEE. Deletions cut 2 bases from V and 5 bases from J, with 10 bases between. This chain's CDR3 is CASSFRLGETQYF. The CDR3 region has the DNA TGTGCCAGCAGCTTCAGGCTGGGGGAGACCCAGTACTTC. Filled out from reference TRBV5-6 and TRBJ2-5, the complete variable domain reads DAGVTQSPTHLIKTRGQQVTLRCSPKSGHDTVSWYQQALGQGPQFIFQYYEEEERQRGNFPDRFSGHQFPNYSSELNVNALLLGDSALYLCASSFRLGETQYFGPGTRLLVL.

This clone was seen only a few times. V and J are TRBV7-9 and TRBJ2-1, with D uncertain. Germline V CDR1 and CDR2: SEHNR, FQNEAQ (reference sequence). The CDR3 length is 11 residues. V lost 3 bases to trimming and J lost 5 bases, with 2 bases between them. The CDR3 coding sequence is TGTGCCAGCAGCTTGAACAATGAGCAGTTCTTC. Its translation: CASSLNNEQFF.

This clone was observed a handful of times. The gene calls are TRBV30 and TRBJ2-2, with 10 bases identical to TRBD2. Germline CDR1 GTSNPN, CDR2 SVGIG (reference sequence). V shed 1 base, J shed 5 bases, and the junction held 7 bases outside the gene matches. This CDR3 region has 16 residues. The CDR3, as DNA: TGTGCCTGGAGTGCCCTAGCGGGGGCGGGTACCGGGGAGCTGTTTTTT. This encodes CAWSALAGAGTGELFF.

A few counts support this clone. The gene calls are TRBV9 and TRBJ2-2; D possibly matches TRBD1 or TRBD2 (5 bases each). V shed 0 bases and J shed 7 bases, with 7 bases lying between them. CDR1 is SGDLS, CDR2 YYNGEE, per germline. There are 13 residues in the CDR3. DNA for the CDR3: TGTGCCAGCAGCGTAGCTGGGGGCGGGGAGCTGTTTTTT. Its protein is CASSVAGGGELFF.

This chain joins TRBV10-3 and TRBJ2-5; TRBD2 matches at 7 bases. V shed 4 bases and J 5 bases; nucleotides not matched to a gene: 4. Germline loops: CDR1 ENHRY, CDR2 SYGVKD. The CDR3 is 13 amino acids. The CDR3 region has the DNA TGTGCCATCAGTGTTATAGCGGGTGAGACCCAGTACTTC. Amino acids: CAISVIAGETQYF.

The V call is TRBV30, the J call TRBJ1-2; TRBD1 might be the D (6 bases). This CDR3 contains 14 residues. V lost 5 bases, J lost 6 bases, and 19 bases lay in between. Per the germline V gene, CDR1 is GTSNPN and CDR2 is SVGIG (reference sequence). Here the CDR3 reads CAWVPRGRGDGYTF. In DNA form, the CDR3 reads TGTGCCTGGGTCCCCAGGGGCAGGGGTGATGGCTACACCTTC.

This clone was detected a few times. The DNA of the CDR3 is TGTGCCAGCAGTTTTGTGACAACGGAGACCCAGTACTTC. This codes for CASSFVTTETQYF. This sequence joins TRBV2 and TRBJ2-5; D not certain. The CDR3 has 13 amino acids. Germline V lookup: CDR1 SNHLY, CDR2 FYNNEI. Trimming took 5 bases from V and 5 from J, leaving 12 bases between them.

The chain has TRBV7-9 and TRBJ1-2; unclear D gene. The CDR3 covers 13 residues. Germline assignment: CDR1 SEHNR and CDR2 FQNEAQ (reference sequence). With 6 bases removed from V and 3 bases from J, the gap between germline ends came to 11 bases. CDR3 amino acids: CASRPTEHYGYTF. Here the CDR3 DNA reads TGTGCCAGCAGACCGACGGAGCACTATGGCTACACCTTC. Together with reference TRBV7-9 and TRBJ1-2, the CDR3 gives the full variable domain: DTGVSQNPRHKITKRGQNVTFRCDPISEHNRLYWYRQTLGQGPEFLTYFQNEAQLEKSRLLSDRFSAERPKGSFSTLEIQRTEQGDSAMYLCASRPTEHYGYTFGSGTRLTVV.

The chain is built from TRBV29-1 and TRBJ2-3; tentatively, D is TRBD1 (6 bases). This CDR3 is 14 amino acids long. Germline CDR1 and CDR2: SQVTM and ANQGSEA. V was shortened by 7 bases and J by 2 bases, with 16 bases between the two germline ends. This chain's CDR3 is CSAKQGQTTDTQYF. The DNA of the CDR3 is TGCAGCGCTAAACAGGGACAAACCACAGATACGCAGTATTTT.

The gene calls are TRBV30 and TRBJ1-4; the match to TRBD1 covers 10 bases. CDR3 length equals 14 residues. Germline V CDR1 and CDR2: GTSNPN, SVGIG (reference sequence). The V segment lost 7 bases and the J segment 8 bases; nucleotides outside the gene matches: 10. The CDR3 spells CAFVRQGAREKLFF. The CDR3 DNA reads TGTGCCTTCGTACGACAGGGGGCGAGGGAAAAACTGTTTTTT.

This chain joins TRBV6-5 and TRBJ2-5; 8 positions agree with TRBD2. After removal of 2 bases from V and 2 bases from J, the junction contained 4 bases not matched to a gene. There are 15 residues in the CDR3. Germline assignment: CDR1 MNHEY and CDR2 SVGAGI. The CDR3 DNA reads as TGTGCCAGCAGTTACCGGCCTAGCGGGCAAGAGACCCAGTACTTC. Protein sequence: CASSYRPSGQETQYF.